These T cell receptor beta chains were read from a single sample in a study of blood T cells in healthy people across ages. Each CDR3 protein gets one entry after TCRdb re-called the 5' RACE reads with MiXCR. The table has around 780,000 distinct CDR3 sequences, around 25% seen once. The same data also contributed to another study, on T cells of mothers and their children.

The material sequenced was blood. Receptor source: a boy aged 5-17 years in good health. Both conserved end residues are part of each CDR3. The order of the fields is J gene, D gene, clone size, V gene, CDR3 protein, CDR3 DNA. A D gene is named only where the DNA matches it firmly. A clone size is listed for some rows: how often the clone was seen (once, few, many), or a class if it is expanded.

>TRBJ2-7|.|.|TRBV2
CASSEVRWGPYEQYF
TGTGCCAGCAGTGAGGTTAGGTGGGGCCCCTACGAGCAGTACTTC
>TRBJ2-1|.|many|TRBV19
CASRNRVGHNEQFF
TGTGCCAGTAGGAACAGGGTAGGTCACAATGAGCAGTTCTTC
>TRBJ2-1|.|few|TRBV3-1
CASSQEKAPLYNEQFF
TGTGCCAGCAGCCAAGAAAAGGCCCCCCTCTACAATGAGCAGTTCTTC
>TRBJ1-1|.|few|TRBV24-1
CATSDPDRETEAFF
TGTGCCACCAGTGATCCCGACCGCGAGACTGAAGCTTTCTTT
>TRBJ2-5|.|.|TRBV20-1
CSARDLRPPSRKQETQYF
TGCAGTGCTAGAGATCTGCGCCCCCCAAGCCGGAAGCAAGAGACCCAGTACTTC
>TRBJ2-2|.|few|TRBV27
CASSLFGANTGELFF
TGTGCCAGCAGTTTATTCGGGGCGAACACCGGGGAGCTGTTTTTT
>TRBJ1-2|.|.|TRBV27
CASSLRGYRGYTF
TGTGCCAGCAGTTTGAGAGGGTATCGTGGCTACACCTTC
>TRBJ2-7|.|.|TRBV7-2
CASSALPDEQYF
TGTGCCAGCAGCGCGCTACCGGACGAGCAGTACTTC
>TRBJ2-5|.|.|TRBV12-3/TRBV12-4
CASSFKQLQETQYF
TGTGCCAGCAGTTTCAAACAGCTCCAAGAGACCCAGTACTTC
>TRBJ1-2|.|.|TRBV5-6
CASSTGTAGYTF
TGTGCCAGCAGCACCGGGACGGCTGGCTACACCTTC